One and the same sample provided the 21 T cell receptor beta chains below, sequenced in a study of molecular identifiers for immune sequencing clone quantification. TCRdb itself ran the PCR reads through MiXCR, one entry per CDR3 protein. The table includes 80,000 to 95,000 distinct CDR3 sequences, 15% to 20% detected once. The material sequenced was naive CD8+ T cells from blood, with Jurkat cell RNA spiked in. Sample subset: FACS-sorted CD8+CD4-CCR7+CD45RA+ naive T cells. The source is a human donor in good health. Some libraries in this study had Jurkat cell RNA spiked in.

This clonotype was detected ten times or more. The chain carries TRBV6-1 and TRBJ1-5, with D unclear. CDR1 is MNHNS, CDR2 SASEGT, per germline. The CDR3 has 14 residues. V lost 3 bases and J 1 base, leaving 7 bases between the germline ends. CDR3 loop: CASSERVSNQPQHF. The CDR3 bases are TGTGCCAGCAGTGAGAGGGTGAGCAATCAGCCCCAGCATTTT.

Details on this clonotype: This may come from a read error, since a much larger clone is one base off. CDR3 protein: CASSLANRASGELFF. The CDR3 region has the DNA TGTGCCAGCAGCTTGGCCAACAGGGCTAGCGGGGAGCTGTTTTTT. V gene TRBV5-6 combines with J gene TRBJ2-2, with D possibly being TRBD1 (6 bases). The germline V and J ends were trimmed by 0 bases and 7 bases, with 13 bases remaining between them. The CDR3 consists of 15 residues. The germline V gene encodes CDR1 SGHDT and CDR2 YYEEEE.

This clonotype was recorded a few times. This CDR3 is CASRTIEWGRSEQFF. CDR3 in DNA: TGTGCCAGCAGAACCATAGAATGGGGACGGAGTGAGCAGTTCTTC. V usage is TRBV2 and J usage is TRBJ2-1; the D call may be TRBD1 or TRBD2 (5 bases each). CDR1 SNHLY and CDR2 FYNNEI come from the germline V gene. Trimming removed 6 bases at V and 9 bases at J, with 21 bases between. CDR3 size: 15 residues.

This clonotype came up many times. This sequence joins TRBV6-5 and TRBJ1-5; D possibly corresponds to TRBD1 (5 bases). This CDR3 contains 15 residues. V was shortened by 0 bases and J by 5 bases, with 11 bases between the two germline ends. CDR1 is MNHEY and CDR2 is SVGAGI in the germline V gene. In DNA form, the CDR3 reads TGTGCCAGCAGTTACTCGATTGGGACCGATCAGCCCCAGCATTTT. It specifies CASSYSIGTDQPQHF.

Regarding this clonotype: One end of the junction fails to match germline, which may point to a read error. The CDR3 reads CASSVTGTSSYEQHF. DNA of the CDR3: TGTGCCAGCAGCGTAACAGGGACCAGCTCCTACGAGCAGCACTTC. This chain links TRBV9 with TRBJ2-7; D possibly corresponds to TRBD1 (6 bases). CDR1 is SGDLS and CDR2 is YYNGEE in the germline V gene. This CDR3 is built from 15 residues.

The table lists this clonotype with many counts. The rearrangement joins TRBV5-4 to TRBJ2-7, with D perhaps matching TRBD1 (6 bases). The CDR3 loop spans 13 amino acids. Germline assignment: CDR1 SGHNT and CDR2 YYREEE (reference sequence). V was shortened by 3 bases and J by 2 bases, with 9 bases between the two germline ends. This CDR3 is CASSSYRAYEQYF. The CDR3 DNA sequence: TGTGCCAGCAGCTCCTACAGGGCCTACGAGCAGTACTTC.

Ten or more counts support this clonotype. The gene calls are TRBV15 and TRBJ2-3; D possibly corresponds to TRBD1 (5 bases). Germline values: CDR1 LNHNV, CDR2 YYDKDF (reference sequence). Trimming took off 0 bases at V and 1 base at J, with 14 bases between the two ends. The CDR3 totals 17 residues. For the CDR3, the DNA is TGTGCCACCAGCAGAGAGGGTTTGGCACAGGGCACAGATACGCAGTATTTT. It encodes CATSREGLAQGTDTQYF.

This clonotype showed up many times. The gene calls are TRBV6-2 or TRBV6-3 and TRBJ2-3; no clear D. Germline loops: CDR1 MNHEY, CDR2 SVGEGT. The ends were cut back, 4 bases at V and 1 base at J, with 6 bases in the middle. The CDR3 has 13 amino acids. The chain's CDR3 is CASSSGGTDTQYF. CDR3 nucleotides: TGTGCCAGCAGTTCTGGTGGCACAGATACGCAGTATTTT.

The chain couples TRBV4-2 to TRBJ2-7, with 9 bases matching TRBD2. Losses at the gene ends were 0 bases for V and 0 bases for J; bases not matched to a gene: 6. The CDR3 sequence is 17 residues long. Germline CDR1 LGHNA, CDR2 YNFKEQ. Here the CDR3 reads CASSQDSSGGISYEQYF. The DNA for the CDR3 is TGTGCCAGCAGCCAAGATTCGAGCGGGGGGATCTCCTACGAGCAGTACTTC.

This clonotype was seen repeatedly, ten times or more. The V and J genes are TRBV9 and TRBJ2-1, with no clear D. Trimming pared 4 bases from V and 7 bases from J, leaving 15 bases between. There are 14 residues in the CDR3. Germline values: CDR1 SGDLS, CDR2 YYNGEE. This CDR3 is CASSPQDGHNEQFF. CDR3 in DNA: TGTGCCAGCAGCCCCCAGGACGGTCATAATGAGCAGTTCTTC.

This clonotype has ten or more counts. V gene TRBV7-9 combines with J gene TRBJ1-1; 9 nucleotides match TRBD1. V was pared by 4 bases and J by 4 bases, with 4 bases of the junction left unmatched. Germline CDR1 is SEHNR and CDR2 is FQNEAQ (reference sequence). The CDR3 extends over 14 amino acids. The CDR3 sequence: CASSYGQGSTEAFF. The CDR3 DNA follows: TGTGCCAGCAGCTACGGACAGGGGAGCACTGAAGCTTTCTTT.

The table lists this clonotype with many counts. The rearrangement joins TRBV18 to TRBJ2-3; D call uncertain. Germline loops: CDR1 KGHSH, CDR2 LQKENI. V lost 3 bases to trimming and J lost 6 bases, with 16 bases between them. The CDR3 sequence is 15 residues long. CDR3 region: CASSPARSNPDTQYF. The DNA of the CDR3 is TGTGCCAGCTCACCTGCGAGGAGTAACCCGGATACGCAGTATTTT.

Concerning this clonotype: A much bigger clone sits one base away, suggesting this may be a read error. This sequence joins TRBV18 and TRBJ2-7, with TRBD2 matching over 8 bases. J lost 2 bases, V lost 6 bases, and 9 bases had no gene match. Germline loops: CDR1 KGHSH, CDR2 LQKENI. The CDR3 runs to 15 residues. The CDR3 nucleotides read TGTGCCAGCTCCCGGTCGGGGGGGTCGGCCTACGAGCAGTACTTC. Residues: CASSRSGGSAYEQYF.

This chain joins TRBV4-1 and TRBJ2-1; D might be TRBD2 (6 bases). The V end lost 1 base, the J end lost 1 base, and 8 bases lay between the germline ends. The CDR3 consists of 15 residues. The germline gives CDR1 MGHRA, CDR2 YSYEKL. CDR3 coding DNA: TGCGCCAGCAGCCAAGTCCTAGCGTCCTACAATGAGCAGTTCTTC. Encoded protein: CASSQVLASYNEQFF.

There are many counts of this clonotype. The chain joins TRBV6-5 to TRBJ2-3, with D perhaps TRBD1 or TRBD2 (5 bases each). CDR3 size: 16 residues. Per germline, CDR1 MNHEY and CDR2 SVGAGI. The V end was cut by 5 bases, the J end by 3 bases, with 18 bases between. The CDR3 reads CASSLPGGEGTDTQYF. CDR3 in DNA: TGTGCCAGCAGTCTGCCTGGGGGTGAGGGGACAGATACGCAGTATTTT.

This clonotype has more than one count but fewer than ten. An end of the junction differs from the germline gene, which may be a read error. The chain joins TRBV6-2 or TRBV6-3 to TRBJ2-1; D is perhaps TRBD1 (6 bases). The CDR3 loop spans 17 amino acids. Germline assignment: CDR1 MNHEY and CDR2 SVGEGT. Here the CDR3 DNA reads TGTGCCAGCAGTACTTACCCCGACAGGACGGCGTGGAATGGGCAGTTCTTC. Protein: CASSTYPDRTAWNGQFF.

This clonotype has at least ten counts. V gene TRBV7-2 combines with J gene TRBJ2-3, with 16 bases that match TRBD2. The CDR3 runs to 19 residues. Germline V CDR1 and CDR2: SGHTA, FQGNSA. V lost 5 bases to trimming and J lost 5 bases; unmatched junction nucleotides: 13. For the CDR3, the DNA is TGTGCCAGCAGCCAGAGCCTGGGGACTAGCGGGGGGGCCGGAGATACGCAGTATTTT. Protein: CASSQSLGTSGGAGDTQYF.

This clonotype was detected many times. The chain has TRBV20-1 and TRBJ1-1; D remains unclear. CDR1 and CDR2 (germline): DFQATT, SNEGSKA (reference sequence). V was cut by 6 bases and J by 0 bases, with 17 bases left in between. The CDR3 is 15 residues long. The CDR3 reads CSAVPKQSMNTEAFF. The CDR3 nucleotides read TGCAGTGCGGTTCCCAAACAGTCTATGAACACTGAAGCTTTCTTT.

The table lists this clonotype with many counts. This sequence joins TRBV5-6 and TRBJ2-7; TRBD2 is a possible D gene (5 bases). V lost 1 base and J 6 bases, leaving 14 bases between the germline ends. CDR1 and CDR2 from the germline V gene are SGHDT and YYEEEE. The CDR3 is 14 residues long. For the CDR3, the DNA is TGTGCCAGCAGCTTGTGGTCGTCGGGATTCGAGCAGTACTTC. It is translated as CASSLWSSGFEQYF. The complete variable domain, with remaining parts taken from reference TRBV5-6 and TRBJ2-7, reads DAGVTQSPTHLIKTRGQQVTLRCSPKSGHDTVSWYQQALGQGPQFIFQYYEEEERQRGNFPDRFSGHQFPNYSSELNVNALLLGDSALYLCASSLWSSGFEQYFGPGTRLTVT.

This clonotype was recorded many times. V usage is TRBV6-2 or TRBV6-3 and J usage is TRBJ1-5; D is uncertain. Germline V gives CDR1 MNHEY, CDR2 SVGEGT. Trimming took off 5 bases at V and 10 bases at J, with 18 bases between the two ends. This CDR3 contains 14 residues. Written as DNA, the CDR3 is TGTGCCAGCAGTCAGACAAACAGCTTCGGCCCCCAGCATTTT. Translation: CASSQTNSFGPQHF.

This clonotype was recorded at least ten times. The CDR3 here is CASSHTSGTADRNIQYF. DNA for the CDR3: TGTGCCAGCAGCCATACTTCCGGGACAGCCGACAGAAACATTCAGTACTTC. The J gene is TRBJ2-4, the V gene TRBV3-1; TRBD1 matches 7 bases. V trimming: 3 bases; J trimming: 6 bases; junction bases outside the gene matches: 14. The CDR3 loop spans 17 amino acids. Germline CDR1 is LGHDT and CDR2 is YNNKEL (reference sequence).